These 18 T cell receptor beta chains were sequenced from one sample in a study of beta chain features in type 1 diabetes. Their antigens remain unidentified. Sequenced material consisted of expressed TCRB transcripts (all of the isolated RNA was reverse transcribed). Method: immunoSEQ multiplex PCR; TCRdb's copy keeps in-frame clones and lacks some. The sample has 150,000 to 200,000 clones; around 8.3% are singletons. Study-level results: The study found moderately but significantly shorter TCRB CDR3s in all four CD4+ subsets of Type 1 diabetes patients.

Sequenced input: central memory CD4+ T cells from blood. These receptors all stem from a woman aged 18-29 years with type 1 diabetes.

The J gene is TRBJ2-7, the V gene TRBV21-1; the DNA was not used to check the table's D call, TRBD1. TRBV21-1 is shown as a pseudogene. The CDR3 is 13 amino acids. CDR3: CASTTGQPYEQYF. The CDR3 DNA follows: TGTGCCAGCACCACGGGACAGCCCTACGAGCAGTACTTC.

The sample holds a few counts of this clone. The chain combines TRBV27 with TRBJ1-2; the match to TRBD1 covers 7 bases. The CDR3 has 13 residues. Germline trimming cut 6 bases from V and 4 bases from J; bases unmatched to any gene: 5. Germline lookup yields CDR1 MNHEY and CDR2 SMNVEV (reference sequence). CDR3 DNA: TGTGCCAGCAGCCGACAGGGCTTCTATGGCTACACCTTC. It translates to CASSRQGFYGYTF.

This clone was found a few times. The rearrangement joins TRBV4-3 to TRBJ2-2; D is ambiguous. Trimming shortened V by 6 bases and J by 5 bases, and 13 bases separated the two germline ends. The germline V gene encodes CDR1 LGHNA and CDR2 YSLEER. The CDR3 totals 14 residues. The CDR3 sequence: CASRFTRGTGELFF. CDR3 DNA: TGCGCCAGCAGGTTCACCCGAGGAACCGGGGAGCTGTTTTTT.

This clone has at least ten counts. The V gene is TRBV7-9, the J gene TRBJ2-3, with 12 nucleotides matching TRBD2. V was pared by 5 bases and J by 5 bases, with 8 bases of the junction left unmatched. CDR3 length: 16 residues. Looked up from germline, CDR1 is SEHNR and CDR2 is FQNEAQ (reference sequence). This CDR3 reads CASSPRTSGTGDTQYF. DNA for the CDR3: TGTGCCAGCAGCCCCCGGACTAGCGGGACGGGAGATACGCAGTATTTT.

The gene calls are TRBV7-2 and TRBJ1-5; D unresolved. This CDR3 contains 14 residues. CDR1 is SGHTA, CDR2 FQGNSA, per germline. Deletions cut 7 bases from V and 6 bases from J, with 16 bases between. The CDR3 region is CASTSGLDGQPQHF. The CDR3 nucleotides are TGTGCCAGCACCTCCGGACTCGATGGTCAGCCCCAGCATTTT.

This CDR3 reads CASSTRTGLDTEAFF. The CDR3 coding sequence is TGCGCCAGCAGCACAAGGACAGGTTTGGACACTGAAGCTTTCTTT. The chain combines TRBV5-1 with TRBJ1-1; 7 bases fit TRBD1. Unmatched junction bases numbered 9, after V lost 4 bases and J lost 3 bases. CDR3 length: 15 residues. The germline gives CDR1 SGHRS, CDR2 YFSETQ. Full variable domain (rest looked up from reference TRBV5-1 and TRBJ1-1): KAGVTQTPRYLIKTRGQQVTLSCSPISGHRSVSWYQQTPGQGLQFLFEYFSETQRNKGNFPGRFSGRQFSNSRSEMNVSTLELGDSALYLCASSTRTGLDTEAFFGQGTRLTVV.

There are a few counts of this clone. The CDR3 sequence: CASSPQGDTQYF. The CDR3 nucleotides read TGTGCCAGCAGCCCGCAGGGGGATACGCAGTATTTT. V is TRBV5-6 and J is TRBJ2-3; TRBD1 might be the D (6 bases). V was clipped by 4 bases and J by 6 bases, with 9 bases between them. CDR1 and CDR2 (germline): SGHDT, YYEEEE. The CDR3 length is 12 residues.

This chain links TRBV27 with TRBJ2-4; 8 bases are a match to TRBD1. CDR1 MNHEY and CDR2 SMNVEV come from the germline V gene (reference sequence). The CDR3 spans 15 residues. Trimming cost V 10 bases and J 1 base; bases outside gene matches: 9. CDR3 in amino acids: CANSTGEEAKNIQYF. The CDR3 bases are TGTGCCAATTCGACAGGGGAAGAGGCCAAAAACATTCAGTACTTC.

The CDR3 sequence is CASSSRTGGRYEQYF. CDR3 sequence (DNA): TGTGCCAGCAGCTCCAGGACAGGGGGCCGATACGAGCAGTACTTC. This sequence joins TRBV7-2 and TRBJ2-7; TRBD1 matches at 11 bases. Germline V gene data show CDR1 as SGHTA and CDR2 as FQGNSA. The CDR3 extends over 15 amino acids. Unmatched junction bases numbered 6, after V lost 4 bases and J lost 4 bases. The full variable domain, in which reference TRBV7-2 and TRBJ2-7 provide the parts outside the CDR3, is GAGVSQSPSNKVTEKGKDVELRCDPISGHTALYWYRQSLGQGLEFLIYFQGNSAPDKSGLPSDRFSAERTGGSVSTLTIQRTQQEDSAVYLCASSSRTGGRYEQYFGPGTRLTVT.

This chain joins TRBV7-9 and TRBJ2-5; D remains ambiguous. The CDR3 extends over 13 amino acids. In germline, CDR1 is SEHNR, CDR2 FQNEAQ (reference sequence). Trimming took off 3 bases at V and 2 bases at J, with 7 bases between the two ends. For the CDR3, the DNA is TGTGCCAGCAGCTTTGGCGGACAAGAGACCCAGTACTTC. It encodes CASSFGGQETQYF.

The rearrangement links TRBV2 to TRBJ2-5, with D uncertain. Germline values: CDR1 SNHLY, CDR2 FYNNEI. V was shortened by 7 bases and J by 5 bases, with 14 bases between the two germline ends. The CDR3 loop spans 13 amino acids. CDR3 in DNA: TGTGCCAGCACCCAAGAGGTACGGGAGACCCAGTACTTC. Residues: CASTQEVRETQYF.

In this sample, this clone turned up a few times. The rearrangement joins TRBV5-1 to TRBJ2-7; D is possibly TRBD2 (7 bases). This CDR3 spans 15 amino acids. The germline gives CDR1 SGHRS, CDR2 YFSETQ. Deletions cut 5 bases from V and 1 base from J, with 16 bases between. The CDR3, as DNA: TGCGCCAGCAGTGGTCCCGCGGGGGCATCCTACGAGCAGTACTTC. It translates to CASSGPAGASYEQYF.

The gene calls are TRBV11-2 and TRBJ2-2; D is unresolved. Germline values: CDR1 SGHAT, CDR2 FQNNGV. The CDR3 loop spans 14 amino acids. The V end was cut by 3 bases, the J end by 6 bases, with 11 bases between. The CDR3 DNA sequence: TGTGCCAGCAGCTTGTCCCGGAGCGCCGGGGAGCTGTTTTTT. This sequence encodes CASSLSRSAGELFF.

The chain joins TRBV7-3 to TRBJ2-3, with D unresolved. Per the germline V gene, CDR1 is SGHTA and CDR2 is FQGTGA. The CDR3 is 13 amino acids. V was shortened by 8 bases and J by 2 bases, with 11 bases between the two germline ends. CDR3 residues: CASARLATDTQYF. CDR3 DNA: TGTGCCAGCGCAAGACTGGCCACAGATACGCAGTATTTT. The whole variable domain, remainder taken from reference TRBV7-3 and TRBJ2-3, is GAGVSQTPSNKVTEKGKYVELRCDPISGHTALYWYRQSLGQGPEFLIYFQGTGAADDSGLPNDRFFAVRPEGSVSTLKIQRTERGDSAVYLCASARLATDTQYFGPGTRLTVL.

This CDR3 reads CATSGRDRGLGNEQFF. The CDR3 nucleotides read TGTGCCACCAGCGGCCGGGACAGGGGATTAGGGAATGAGCAGTTCTTC. The V and J genes are TRBV15 and TRBJ2-1; 10 bases align to TRBD1. V lost 5 bases and J lost 7; bases outside the gene matches: 11. Germline CDR1 is LNHNV and CDR2 is YYDKDF (reference sequence). The CDR3 runs to 16 residues.

This chain joins TRBV10-3 and TRBJ2-7, with TRBD1 matching 8 bases. Germline V gene sequence: CDR1 ENHRY, CDR2 SYGVKD. This CDR3 is built from 13 residues. With 4 bases clipped from V and 6 bases from J, the junction kept 5 bases outside the gene matches. In DNA, the CDR3 is TGTGCCATCAGTGTGGACAGGGCCCGCGAGCAGTACTTC. Its translation: CAISVDRAREQYF.

Only a few counts were recorded for this clone. V and J are TRBV11-3 and TRBJ2-2; 7 bases map to TRBD1. After removal of 6 bases from V and 6 bases from J, the junction contained 4 bases not matched to a gene. The CDR3 runs 13 residues. CDR1 is SGHNT and CDR2 is YENEEA in the germline V gene. The CDR3 reads CASSTGDSGELFF. In DNA form, the CDR3 reads TGTGCCAGCAGTACAGGGGATTCCGGGGAGCTGTTTTTT.

This clone was picked up a small number of times. This chain links TRBV11-2 with TRBJ2-7, with a weak D call TRBD1 (8 bases). The CDR3 contains 16 residues. V shed 3 bases and J shed 2 bases, with 17 bases lying between them. The germline V gene has CDR1 SGHAT and CDR2 FQNNGV. CDR3 nucleotides: TGTGCCAGCAGCTTCCCACAGGGGGGGAAAACCTACGAGCAGTACTTC. Protein sequence: CASSFPQGGKTYEQYF.